Sequencing of this T cell receptor (beta chain) was carried out in a study of cytomegalovirus exposure and HLA in healthy donors. The wider study: Findings of an earlier analysis included over 95 million unique TCR beta sequences from roughly 180 million T cells. There were over 350 genotyped donors. Of these, about 81% fell in the genetic ancestry cluster associated with self-reported Caucasian donors.

The PCR was carried out with 60 Vbeta primers and 13 Jbeta primers. Using immunoSEQ multiplex PCR, the repertoire was profiled, and TCRdb retains in-frame clones only, with some absent. The ten top clones account for under 4.5%, within a sample of under 100,000 clones. Whole-study results and caveats: Fewer N-insertions than the roughly 670-donor mean were reportedly shown by an Asian-associated ancestry cluster in a later analysis.

The CDR3 loop spans 16 amino acids. CDR1 and CDR2 (germline): MNHNS, SASEGT. V lost 0 bases and J 0 bases, leaving 6 bases between the germline ends. As to this clone: No antigen is known for it. The identical CDR3 is also encoded by other nucleotide sequences in the sample.

Sample: PBMCs. This chain uses TRBV6-1 with TRBJ2-6, with a tentative D call TRBD1 (5 bases). This TCR was recovered from a woman in her twenties or thirties in good health and CMV-seronegative. The CDR3 DNA is TGTGCCAGCAGTGAAGCCAGGGCCTCTGGGGCCAACGTCCTGACTTTC. As protein: CASSEARASGANVLTF.